This entry describes one T cell receptor beta chain. The antigen is unknown. This sample is drawn from a study of cytomegalovirus exposure and HLA in healthy donors. Study results and caveats: Under in vitro conditions, three CMV-associated chains were confirmed as specific for CMV antigens.

With 60 Vbeta and 13 Jbeta primers, the PCR was carried out. Methods used by the authors: Later, 80 million or so unique TCR beta chains were counted in an analysis, and some 10 million of them were shared. Sequencing used immunoSEQ multiplex PCR; TCRdb keeps in-frame clones, though not all of them. The DNA was the basis for D and trimming; V, J and clone size are from that table. The sample lists about 90,000 clones, roughly 58% occurring once. Germline V gene data show CDR1 as SGHRS and CDR2 as YFSETQ. Trimming cost V 1 base and J 0 bases, with 11 bases left between them. The CDR3 consists of 16 residues.

The chain combines TRBV5-1 with TRBJ2-1, with D possibly TRBD1 on 5 matching bases. This sequence originates from a woman in her 30s in good health and CMV-seropositive. Source material: PBMCs. This CDR3 is CASSLSGFSSYNEQFF. The CDR3, as DNA: TGCGCCAGCAGCTTGTCAGGGTTCTCCTCCTACAATGAGCAGTTCTTC.